Below are 9 T cell receptor beta chains sequenced from a single sample in a study of T cells expressing NK-cell markers. One entry per CDR3 protein, without DNA, is what TCRdb gives after re-calling the 5' RACE reads. Reported are about 160,000 distinct CDR3 sequences; the ten largest clones contain under 20%. The sample was blood T cells: a sorted CD56 or NKG2C T cell subset, CD4+ or CD8+ T cells, or bulk PBMC T cells (not recorded which). The receptor source for this set is a woman between 18 and 69 years old in good health.

The V gene is TRBV5-1, the J gene TRBJ2-2. This CDR3 contains 16 residues. CDR1 SGHRS and CDR2 YFSETQ come from the germline V gene. CDR3 sequence: CASSSQGQGNTGELFF.

The chain couples TRBV28 to TRBJ2-7; TCRdb proposes TRBD1, but this gene call is untestable without DNA. This CDR3 has 14 amino acids. Germline values: CDR1 MDHEN, CDR2 SYDVKM. The CDR3 protein is CASSFQTASYEQYF.

The chain carries TRBV28 and TRBJ2-7; the D gene TCRdb calls, TRBD1, cannot be checked with no DNA. Germline V gene sequence: CDR1 MDHEN, CDR2 SYDVKM. There are 15 residues in the CDR3. CDR3 region: CASNLRDRASYEQYF. Complete variable domain (other parts from reference TRBV28 and TRBJ2-7): DVKVTQSSRYLVKRTGEKVFLECVQDMDHENMFWYRQDPGLGLRLIYFSYDVKMKEKGDIPEGYSVSREKKERFSLILESASTNQTSMYLCASNLRDRASYEQYFGPGTRLTVT.

The V call is TRBV20-1, the J call TRBJ2-3; the TCRdb call, TRBD2, lacks DNA for checking. The CDR3 has 15 residues. Germline loops: CDR1 DFQATT, CDR2 SNEGSKA (reference sequence). The CDR3 reads CSALGALKHTDTQYF.

This sequence joins TRBV11-2 and TRBJ1-6. CDR3 length: 16 residues. CDR1 and CDR2 from the germline V gene are SGHAT and FQNNGV. The CDR3 spells CASSLVGFGSDSPLHF. The whole variable domain, filled in from reference TRBV11-2 and TRBJ1-6, reads EAGVAQSPRYKIIEKRQSVAFWCNPISGHATLYWYQQILGQGPKLLIQFQNNGVVDDSQLPKDRFSAERLKGVDSTLKIQPAKLEDSAVYLCASSLVGFGSDSPLHFGNGTRLTVT.

The chain links TRBV24-1 to TRBJ2-7. This CDR3 contains 13 residues. The germline gives CDR1 KGHDR, CDR2 SFDVKD. The CDR3 spells CATSDGSSREQYF.

This chain uses TRBV25-1 with TRBJ2-1; as DNA is missing, the TRBD1 call by TCRdb cannot be tested. This CDR3 contains 15 residues. Per germline, CDR1 MGHDK and CDR2 SYGVNS. This chain's CDR3 is CASSEPGASYNEQFF. Based on the CDR3 plus reference TRBV25-1 and TRBJ2-1, the full variable domain is EADIYQTPRYLVIGTGKKITLECSQTMGHDKMYWYQQDPGMELHLIHYSYGVNSTEKGDLSSESTVSRIRTEHFPLTLESARPSHTSQYLCASSEPGASYNEQFFGPGTRLTVL.

This sequence joins TRBV10-3 and TRBJ1-4; the TRBD1 assignment by TCRdb is unverifiable without DNA. The CDR3 runs 14 residues. The germline V gene encodes CDR1 ENHRY and CDR2 SYGVKD. The CDR3 here is CAITSGAANEKLFF.

CDR3 residues: CASYVAGVTDTQYF. The chain uses TRBV5-1 and TRBJ2-3; TCRdb's D gene call, TRBD2, goes unchecked for lack of DNA. The CDR3 contains 14 residues. Germline values: CDR1 SGHRS, CDR2 YFSETQ.